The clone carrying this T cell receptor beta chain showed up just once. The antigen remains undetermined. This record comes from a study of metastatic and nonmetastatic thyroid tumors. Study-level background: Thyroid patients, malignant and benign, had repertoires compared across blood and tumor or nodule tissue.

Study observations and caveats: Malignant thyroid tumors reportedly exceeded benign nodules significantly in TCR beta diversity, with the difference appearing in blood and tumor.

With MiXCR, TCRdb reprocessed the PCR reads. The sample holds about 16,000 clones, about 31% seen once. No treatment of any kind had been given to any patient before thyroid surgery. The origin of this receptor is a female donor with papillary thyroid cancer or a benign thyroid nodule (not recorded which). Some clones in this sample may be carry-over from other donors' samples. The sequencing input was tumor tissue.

The CDR3 reads CASSPLGRPYEQYF. The CDR3 DNA follows: TGTGCCAGCTCACCACTGGGGAGACCCTACGAGCAGTACTTC. The chain couples TRBV18 to TRBJ2-7; possibly TRBD2 for D (5 bases). V was pared by 1 base and J by 2 bases, with 9 bases between. Germline V CDR1 and CDR2: KGHSH, LQKENI. The CDR3 totals 14 residues.